These 27 T cell receptor beta chains were all obtained from the same sample, sequenced in a study of blood T cell repertoires in COVID-19. Assay used: immunoSEQ multiplex PCR; TCRdb lists only in-frame clones, some missing. This table has just over 65,000 clones, roughly 86% appearing once. The specimen sequenced was peripheral blood. The receptor set was obtained from a man in his sixties with acute or convalescent COVID-19.

Here the CDR3 DNA reads TGTGCCAGCAGTGAGGACAGGTACTATGGCTACACCTTC. Residues: CASSEDRYYGYTF. The chain joins TRBV6-1 to TRBJ1-2, with TRBD1 identical over 7 bases. Trimming cost V 3 bases and J 3 bases; bases outside gene matches: 1. Germline assignment: CDR1 MNHNS and CDR2 SASEGT. This CDR3 has 13 residues.

The chain recombines TRBV3-1 (or the pseudogene TRBV3-2) with TRBJ1-6, with a tentative D call TRBD1 (5 bases). The CDR3 extends over 16 amino acids. The V gene's germline CDR1 is LGHDT and CDR2 YNNKEL (reference sequence). V was trimmed by 1 base and J by 10 bases, leaving 17 bases between them. Written as DNA, the CDR3 is TGTGCCAGCAGCCAAGTAATTTTGCAGGGAGGATCACCCCTCCACTTT. Protein: CASSQVILQGGSPLHF.

The chain carries TRBV7-2 and TRBJ1-1; D is uncertain. V lost 3 bases to trimming and J lost 5 bases, with 13 bases between them. There are 14 residues in the CDR3. Looked up from germline, CDR1 is SGHTA and CDR2 is FQGNSA. CDR3 sequence reads: CASSLLSMRTEAFF. The CDR3 DNA follows: TGTGCCAGCAGCTTGCTCAGCATGAGGACTGAAGCTTTCTTT. Full variable domain (missing parts from reference TRBV7-2 and TRBJ1-1): GAGVSQSPSNKVTEKGKDVELRCDPISGHTALYWYRQSLGQGLEFLIYFQGNSAPDKSGLPSDRFSAERTGGSVSTLTIQRTQQEDSAVYLCASSLLSMRTEAFFGQGTRLTVV.

The rearrangement uses TRBV7-2 and TRBJ1-1, with TRBD1 matching 10 bases. V dropped 4 bases and J dropped 2; count of bases not matched to a gene: 1. Germline V gene lookup returns CDR1 SGHTA and CDR2 FQGNSA. This CDR3 comprises 14 residues. CDR3 nucleotide sequence: TGTGCCAGCAGCTCGACAGGGGGCAACACTGAAGCTTTCTTT. This codes for CASSSTGGNTEAFF.

The chain links TRBV19 to TRBJ2-1; D gene ambiguous. The germline gives CDR1 LNHDA, CDR2 SQIVND (reference sequence). This CDR3 is 11 amino acids long. Trimming shortened V by 10 bases and J by 12 bases, and 16 bases separated the two germline ends. The CDR3 here is CATRGAATQFF. DNA for the CDR3: TGTGCCACCCGAGGTGCAGCGACGCAGTTCTTC.

The chain has TRBV6-5 and TRBJ2-3; 9 positions agree with TRBD1. J was trimmed by 2 bases and V by 6 bases; bases with no gene match: 3. Looked up from germline, CDR1 is MNHEY and CDR2 is SVGAGI. There are 14 residues in the CDR3. The CDR3 coding sequence is TGTGCCAGCAGGGACAGGGGCTACACAGATACGCAGTATTTT. Its protein is CASRDRGYTDTQYF.

The chain is built from TRBV2 and TRBJ1-1, with D unresolved. CDR1 and CDR2 from the germline V gene are SNHLY and FYNNEI. Trimming removed 7 bases at V and 0 bases at J, with 9 bases between. The CDR3 is 13 amino acids. Written as DNA, the CDR3 is TGTGCCAGCAAATTCCAGTTGAACACTGAAGCTTTCTTT. This translates into CASKFQLNTEAFF. The full variable domain, its missing parts supplied by reference TRBV2 and TRBJ1-1, is EPEVTQTPSHQVTQMGQEVILRCVPISNHLYFYWYRQILGQKVEFLVSFYNNEISEKSEIFDDQFSVERPDGSNFTLKIRSTKLEDSAMYFCASKFQLNTEAFFGQGTRLTVV.

The gene calls are TRBV29-1 and TRBJ2-1; 8 nucleotides line up with TRBD2. CDR3 length: 17 residues. The ends lost 6 bases at V and 0 bases at J; junction bases unmatched: 13. The germline V gene encodes CDR1 SQVTM and CDR2 ANQGSEA. The chain's CDR3 is CSVANPLAGGSYNEQFF. In nucleotides, the CDR3 is TGCAGCGTCGCAAATCCCCTAGCGGGTGGCTCCTACAATGAGCAGTTCTTC.

This clone appeared once. The rearrangement joins TRBV3-1 (or the pseudogene TRBV3-2) to TRBJ1-2; TRBD1 is a possible D gene (6 bases). The CDR3 contains 13 residues. The germline V gene has CDR1 LGHDT and CDR2 YNNKEL (reference sequence). The V gene lost 3 bases and the J gene lost 8 bases, with 13 bases spanning the gap. CDR3 loop: CASSHRGIEGYTF. As DNA, the CDR3 is TGTGCCAGCAGCCACAGGGGTATCGAGGGCTACACCTTC.

This clone was observed a handful of times. The J gene is TRBJ1-6, the V gene TRBV5-4; 8 bases match TRBD1. Germline V gene data show CDR1 as SGHNT and CDR2 as YYREEE (reference sequence). There are 16 residues in the CDR3. The ends lost 3 bases at V and 4 bases at J; junction bases unmatched: 6. The DNA of the CDR3 is TGTGCCAGCAGCTCCGGGACAGGTTCTTATAATTCACCCCTCCACTTT. It specifies CASSSGTGSYNSPLHF.

V usage is TRBV27 and J usage is TRBJ2-3; D may be TRBD2 (6 bases). Germline lookup yields CDR1 MNHEY and CDR2 SMNVEV (reference sequence). The ends were cut back, 5 bases at V and 1 base at J, with 16 bases in the middle. The CDR3 is 16 amino acids. The CDR3 is CASSAHGGGGTDTQYF. CDR3 nucleotide sequence: TGTGCCAGCAGTGCCCACGGGGGAGGTGGCACAGATACGCAGTATTTT.

The chain has TRBV18 and TRBJ2-1, with 11 bases identical to TRBD1. The CDR3 runs 17 residues. Germline V gene data show CDR1 as KGHSH and CDR2 as LQKENI. Germline trimming cut 4 bases from V and 7 bases from J; bases unmatched to any gene: 12. The CDR3 DNA sequence: TGTGCCAGCTCACGATCGCCCGGGACAGGGGGACCTAATGAGCAGTTCTTC. This sequence encodes CASSRSPGTGGPNEQFF. Filled out from reference TRBV18 and TRBJ2-1, the complete variable domain reads NAGVMQNPRHLVRRRGQEARLRCSPMKGHSHVYWYRQLPEEGLKFMVYLQKENIIDESGMPKERFSAEFPKEGPSILRIQQVVRGDSAAYFCASSRSPGTGGPNEQFFGPGTRLTVL.

The genes are TRBV11-2 and TRBJ2-3, with 14 bases aligning to TRBD2. CDR3 length equals 19 residues. The germline V gene encodes CDR1 SGHAT and CDR2 FQNNGV. The V and J ends lost 5 bases and 3 bases, in that order; junction bases with no gene match: 13. The CDR3 DNA sequence: TGTGCCAGCAGCCGCGACATACAGACTAGCGGGGGGGCGACAGATACGCAGTATTTT. Amino acid sequence: CASSRDIQTSGGATDTQYF.

The gene calls are TRBV21-1 and TRBJ2-7; the D call in the table, TRBD1, was not verified against the DNA. TRBV21-1 is a pseudogene. This CDR3 comprises 9 residues. The CDR3: CATDSEQYF. The CDR3 nucleotides are TGTGCCACGGACAGCGAGCAGTACTTC.

Concerning this clone: The conserved phenylalanine or tryptophan normally closing the CDR3 is absent here, so this likely arose from a read error. Because the CDR3's place on the DNA is in doubt, the DNA is left out and the CDR3 is given as listed by TCRdb. The chain employs TRBV15 and TRBJ1-1; the D call in the table, TRBD1, was not verified against the DNA. Germline CDR1 is LNHNV and CDR2 is YYDKDF (reference sequence). Counting both end residues, the CDR3 totals 13 amino acids. This CDR3 is CATSRDLGQVFSD.

This clone was observed a single time. The genes are TRBV3-1 (or the pseudogene TRBV3-2) and TRBJ2-7, with 13 bases matching TRBD2. Looked up from germline, CDR1 is LGHDT and CDR2 is YNNKEL (reference sequence). CDR3 length equals 12 residues. V shed 4 bases and J 11 bases; nucleotides not matched to a gene: 2. The CDR3 loop is CASSLGTSGEYF. Here the CDR3 DNA reads TGTGCCAGCAGCCTTGGGACTAGCGGGGAGTACTTC.

The rearrangement joins TRBV5-1 to TRBJ2-2; TRBD1 matches at 10 bases. Germline CDR1 is SGHRS and CDR2 is YFSETQ. The CDR3 is made up of 17 amino acids. J lost 0 bases, V lost 4 bases, and 6 bases had no gene match. CDR3 region: CASSTGQGTTNTGELFF. CDR3 sequence (DNA): TGCGCCAGCAGCACGGGACAGGGGACTACGAACACCGGGGAGCTGTTTTTT.

The V and J genes are TRBV5-1 and TRBJ2-7, with 13 bases identical to TRBD2. The CDR3 length is 19 residues. The V gene end was trimmed by 0 bases and the J gene end by 2 bases; junction bases not matched to a gene: 11. Germline assignment: CDR1 SGHRS and CDR2 YFSETQ. The CDR3 bases are TGCGCCAGCAGCTTGGCAACTAGCGGGGGGGTGGTCCCCCCCTACGAGCAGTACTTC. Translation gives CASSLATSGGVVPPYEQYF.

The gene calls are TRBV14 and TRBJ2-3; TRBD2 is a possible D gene (6 bases). Germline V gene lookup returns CDR1 SGHDN and CDR2 FVKESK. The CDR3 spans 16 residues. Trimming took off 1 base at V and 2 bases at J, with 13 bases between the two ends. CDR3 nucleotides: TGTGCCAGCAGCCAAGTCCTAGCGATGCTCACAGATACGCAGTATTTT. Encoded protein: CASSQVLAMLTDTQYF.

The V call is TRBV21-1, the J call TRBJ2-7; TRBD2 is the table's D call and was not checked against the DNA. TRBV21-1 has pseudogene status. The CDR3 is 18 residues long. CDR3 nucleotide sequence: TGTGCCAGCAGCGCCCCGGGACTAGCGAGCGAGGGCCCTTACGAGCAGTACTTC. Translated, it gives CASSAPGLASEGPYEQYF.

This rearrangement joins TRBV18 to TRBJ2-2, with a weak D call TRBD2 (6 bases). The V end was cut by 6 bases, the J end by 6 bases, with 8 bases between. CDR3 size: 12 residues. The germline CDR1 and CDR2 sequences are KGHSH and LQKENI. The DNA of the CDR3 is TGTGCCAGCTCGGAGGGGCCCGGGGAGCTGTTTTTT. It codes for CASSEGPGELFF.

The J gene is TRBJ2-7, the V gene TRBV6-1; TRBD1 is a possible D gene (6 bases). Between the trimmed V and J ends, which lost 9 bases and 5 bases, there was a span of 20 bases. Germline V gene sequence: CDR1 MNHNS, CDR2 SASEGT. The length of the CDR3 is 14 residues. The CDR3 coding sequence is TGTGCCAGTAGGACAGTGGGATTTAGCGACGAGCAGTACTTC. It specifies CASRTVGFSDEQYF.

The chain couples TRBV19 to TRBJ2-7; D call uncertain. Germline assignment: CDR1 LNHDA and CDR2 SQIVND (reference sequence). The CDR3 runs to 15 residues. Trimming shortened V by 3 bases and J by 0 bases, and 12 bases separated the two germline ends. CDR3 protein: CASSIYADSSYEQYF. The DNA for the CDR3 is TGTGCCAGTAGTATTTATGCGGATAGCTCCTACGAGCAGTACTTC.

The V and J genes are TRBV6-5 and TRBJ1-1; 8 bases fit TRBD1. V lost 5 bases to trimming and J lost 2 bases; unmatched junction nucleotides: 4. The CDR3 has 14 amino acids. Looked up from germline, CDR1 is MNHEY and CDR2 is SVGAGI. The CDR3 here is CASSPRGPNTEAFF. CDR3 in DNA: TGTGCCAGCAGTCCCAGGGGGCCCAACACTGAAGCTTTCTTT.

This chain connects TRBV6-5 to TRBJ1-6; the D gene is possibly TRBD1 (6 bases). Trimming pared 0 bases from V and 6 bases from J, leaving 12 bases between. The length of the CDR3 is 16 residues. Germline CDR1 is MNHEY and CDR2 is SVGAGI. The CDR3 coding sequence is TGTGCCAGCAGTTACTCGGCAGGGGTTGGTAATTCACCCCTCCACTTT. This translates into CASSYSAGVGNSPLHF.

The chain recombines TRBV6-5 with TRBJ2-3; weak D call: TRBD2 (5 bases). The CDR3 loop spans 15 amino acids. V lost 6 bases and J lost 1, with 14 bases in between. Germline V gene data show CDR1 as MNHEY and CDR2 as SVGAGI. The CDR3 loop is CASRIGLLRTDTQYF. The CDR3, as DNA: TGTGCCAGCAGAATAGGACTCTTGCGCACAGATACGCAGTATTTT.

This chain joins TRBV10-3 and TRBJ2-4, with 11 positions matching TRBD2. CDR3 length: 16 amino acids. The V gene's germline CDR1 is ENHRY and CDR2 SYGVKD. V was pared by 6 bases and J by 3 bases, with 7 bases of the junction left unmatched. CDR3 bases: TGTGCCATCAGCTCCGGGACTAGCGGTCACAAAAACATTCAGTACTTC. Its translation: CAISSGTSGHKNIQYF.